A selection of T cell receptor beta chains follows, all from one sample in a study of chemoradiotherapy in HPV16-positive cancers. The assay was immunoSEQ multiplex PCR, and TCRdb's table has in-frame clones only and misses some. Of around 33,000 clones listed, around 87% are singletons. Source: blood, taken from a patient who underwent chemoradiotherapy. These receptors were collected from a human donor with HPV-associated anogenital cancer. Each CDR3 is given with its conserved first and last residue. The D gene is left open where the match is weak. Clone sizes are given selectively: once, few, many, or a class where the clone is expanded.

d_call j_call clone_size v_call cdr3_aa cdr3_nt
TRBD1 TRBJ2-5 - TRBV19 CASQNRGEETQYF TGTGCCAGTCAAAACAGGGGGGAAGAGACCCAGTACTTC
TRBD1 TRBJ1-1 - TRBV5-5 CASSLASTGQGGAFF TGTGCCAGCAGCTTGGCGTCGACGGGACAGGGGGGAGCTTTCTTT
- TRBJ2-3 - TRBV4-2 CASSVELTDTQYF TGTGCCAGCAGCGTGGAACTCACAGATACGCAGTATTTT
TRBD1 TRBJ1-2 - TRBV19 CASSMADRVGYGYTF TGTGCCAGTAGTATGGCCGACAGGGTAGGCTATGGCTACACCTTC
- TRBJ2-6 - TRBV28 CASSQGLSGANVLTF TGTGCCAGCAGCCAGGGACTTTCTGGGGCCAACGTCCTGACTTTC
- TRBJ1-2 few TRBV4-1 CASSLRTDTYGYTF TGCGCCAGCAGCCTTAGGACGGATACCTATGGCTACACCTTC
TRBD2 TRBJ2-5 - TRBV19 CASSTSGGESGETQYF TGTGCCAGTAGTACTAGCGGGGGGGAGTCTGGAGAGACCCAGTACTTC
- TRBJ2-7 - TRBV10-3 CAISEDRDSGEQYF TGTGCCATCAGTGAGGACCGGGACTCCGGCGAGCAGTACTTC
TRBD2 TRBJ2-2 - TRBV18 CASSPGTTNTGELFF TGTGCCAGCTCACCTGGGACTACCAACACCGGGGAGCTGTTTTTT
TRBD1 TRBJ2-1 once TRBV30 CAFSTGGSYNEQFF TGTGCCTTCTCGACAGGGGGCTCCTACAATGAGCAGTTCTTC
TRBD1 TRBJ2-1 - TRBV19 CASSRQGAYNEQFF TGTGCCAGTAGCCGACAGGGGGCCTACAATGAGCAGTTCTTC
- TRBJ1-3 - TRBV15 CATSREYGRRGNTIYF TGTGCCACCAGCAGAGAGTACGGCAGACGGGGAAACACCATATATTTT
- TRBJ2-3 - TRBV5-4 CASSFWVTDTQYF TGTGCCAGCAGCTTTTGGGTCACAGATACGCAGTATTTT
- TRBJ2-5 once TRBV5-1 CASSLNARAAQETQYF TGCGCCAGCAGCCTGAACGCCAGGGCGGCACAAGAGACCCAGTACTTC
- TRBJ1-3 - TRBV15 CATSRGSVSGNTIYF TGTGCCACCAGCAGAGGATCGGTTTCTGGAAACACCATATATTTT
- TRBJ1-5 - TRBV6-8 CASSYVGDNQPQHF TGTGCCAGCAGTTACGTGGGAGACAATCAGCCCCAGCATTTT
- TRBJ2-7 - TRBV5-1 CASSLAGETYEQYF TGCGCCAGCAGCTTGGCGGGGGAAACCTACGAGCAGTACTTC
- TRBJ1-1 - TRBV28 CASSLTGNTEAFF TGTGCCAGCAGTTTAACGGGGAACACTGAAGCTTTCTTT
- TRBJ2-1 - TRBV5-1 CASSRAESYNEQFF TGCGCCAGCAGCCGCGCGGAATCCTACAATGAGCAGTTCTTC
TRBD1 TRBJ1-5 - TRBV10-3 CAISAGQGSNQPQHF TGTGCCATCAGCGCTGGACAGGGCTCCAATCAGCCCCAGCATTTT
TRBD2 TRBJ2-6 - TRBV7-8 CASSSPSGGVWGANVLTF TGTGCCAGCAGCTCTCCCTCGGGAGGGGTATGGGGGGCCAACGTCCTGACTTTC
- TRBJ1-5 - TRBV5-4 CASSLDVGGQPQHF TGTGCCAGCAGCTTGGATGTGGGGGGCCAGCCCCAGCATTTT
TRBD1 TRBJ2-7 - TRBV6-5 CASSYSNRGMNEQYF TGTGCCAGCAGTTACTCAAACAGGGGGATGAACGAGCAGTACTTC
- TRBJ1-1 few TRBV2 CASSENENTEAFF TGTGCCAGCAGTGAGAACGAGAACACTGAAGCTTTCTTT
- TRBJ2-1 - TRBV10-3 CAISSDNEQFF TGTGCCATCAGTTCGGATAATGAGCAGTTCTTC
- TRBJ1-6 - TRBV7-2 CASSLGNSPLHF TGTGCCAGCAGCTTAGGAAATTCACCCCTCCACTTT
TRBD1 TRBJ2-6 - TRBV19 CASTGQGAPSSGANVLTF TGTGCCAGTACGGGACAGGGGGCCCCGAGCTCTGGGGCCAACGTCCTGACTTTC
TRBD2 TRBJ2-1 - TRBV6-1 CASSEGTRAYNEQFF TGTGCCAGCAGTGAGGGGACTAGGGCTTACAATGAGCAGTTCTTC
- TRBJ2-3 - TRBV7-8 CASSPYGDTQYF TGTGCCAGCAGCCCATACGGAGATACGCAGTATTTT
- TRBJ1-4 - TRBV14 CASSQVPPALRGGPGEKLFF TGTGCCAGCAGCCAAGTTCCTCCCGCCCTCAGGGGAGGTCCGGGGGAAAAACTGTTTTTT